The 23 T cell receptor beta chains below were found in one sample sequenced in a study of T cell responses to AZD1222 COVID-19 vaccine. Clones were sequenced by immunoSEQ multiplex PCR, and TCRdb holds only the in-frame ones, with some missing. The table lists 100,000 to 150,000 clones, more than 75% of them singletons. Sequenced here: peripheral blood, sampled 28 days after the second AZD1222 dose. The receptors were gathered from an adult who received the AZD1222 COVID-19 vaccine.

V and J are TRBV2 and TRBJ1-2; D possibly corresponds to TRBD1 (6 bases). Germline CDR1 and CDR2: SNHLY and FYNNEI. V shed 6 bases and J shed 3 bases, with 14 bases lying between them. The CDR3 totals 14 residues. Here the CDR3 reads CASSLTGTYYGYTF. CDR3 bases: TGTGCCAGCAGCCTCACAGGGACCTACTATGGCTACACCTTC. Full variable domain (rest looked up from reference TRBV2 and TRBJ1-2): EPEVTQTPSHQVTQMGQEVILRCVPISNHLYFYWYRQILGQKVEFLVSFYNNEISEKSEIFDDQFSVERPDGSNFTLKIRSTKLEDSAMYFCASSLTGTYYGYTFGSGTRLTVV.

In this sample, this clone turned up once. CDR3 sequence: CASKPGHIVHTQYF. The CDR3 region has the DNA TGTGCCAGCAAGCCGGGACACATCGTTCATACGCAGTATTTT. The chain has TRBV24-1 and TRBJ2-3; possibly TRBD1 for D (6 bases). Germline V lookup: CDR1 KGHDR, CDR2 SFDVKD. The germline V and J ends were trimmed by 11 bases and 7 bases, with 21 bases remaining between them. The CDR3 is 14 amino acids.

This clone was seen a few times. V gene TRBV28 combines with J gene TRBJ1-2, with D unclear. The CDR3 has 13 residues. Germline-derived CDR1 and CDR2 are MDHEN and SYDVKM. Trimming shortened V by 6 bases and J by 2 bases, and 10 bases separated the two germline ends. The CDR3 here is CASRPDSNYGYTF. The CDR3 coding sequence is TGTGCCAGCAGACCGGACTCCAACTATGGCTACACCTTC.

CDR3 protein: CASIPEAQGGYGYTF. The CDR3 DNA is TGTGCCAGCATCCCAGAAGCCCAGGGAGGTTATGGCTACACCTTC. V usage is TRBV2 and J usage is TRBJ1-2; tentatively, D is TRBD1 (5 bases). V was shortened by 7 bases and J by 5 bases, with 20 bases between the two germline ends. CDR3 size: 15 residues. Germline V gene lookup returns CDR1 SNHLY and CDR2 FYNNEI.

V and J are TRBV4-3 and TRBJ2-4, with TRBD2 matching 11 bases. CDR3 length equals 18 residues. CDR1 and CDR2 from the germline V gene are LGHNA and YSLEER. With 0 bases clipped from V and 7 bases from J, the junction kept 11 bases outside the gene matches. CDR3 nucleotides: TGCGCCAGCAGCCAAGATGGGACTAGCGGAACGGAGAGGAACATTCAGTACTTC. The encoded protein is CASSQDGTSGTERNIQYF.

The chain has TRBV28 and TRBJ1-3; no definite D call. The CDR3 covers 13 residues. Germline V lookup: CDR1 MDHEN, CDR2 SYDVKM. V was pared by 7 bases and J by 3 bases, with 10 bases between. The CDR3 loop is CASTFSIGNTIYF. CDR3 DNA: TGTGCCAGCACCTTTTCGATTGGAAACACCATATATTTT.

This clone was seen a single time. The chain couples TRBV28 to TRBJ1-1; D call uncertain. The CDR3 spans 12 residues. Germline V CDR1 and CDR2: MDHEN, SYDVKM. Between the trimmed V and J ends, which lost 5 bases and 4 bases, there was a span of 8 bases. For the CDR3, the DNA is TGTGCCAGCAGTCCCCTGTCCACTGAAGCTTTCTTT. It specifies CASSPLSTEAFF.

This chain joins TRBV5-6 and TRBJ2-7; D might be TRBD1 or TRBD2, each matching 5 bases. The CDR3 loop spans 18 amino acids. Trimming cost V 4 bases and J 2 bases, with 25 bases left between them. The germline gives CDR1 SGHDT, CDR2 YYEEEE. The CDR3 bases are TGTGCCAGCAGCCCGCGGGTTCCGGGACGCAAATCAACCTACGAGCAGTACTTC. Translating it yields CASSPRVPGRKSTYEQYF. Supplemented by reference TRBV5-6 and TRBJ2-7, the full variable domain reads DAGVTQSPTHLIKTRGQQVTLRCSPKSGHDTVSWYQQALGQGPQFIFQYYEEEERQRGNFPDRFSGHQFPNYSSELNVNALLLGDSALYLCASSPRVPGRKSTYEQYFGPGTRLTVT.

The chain combines TRBV5-1 with TRBJ1-3, with a tentative D call TRBD1 (6 bases). The germline V gene encodes CDR1 SGHRS and CDR2 YFSETQ. This CDR3 has 19 residues. Deletions cut 4 bases from V and 0 bases from J, with 23 bases between. The CDR3 here is CASSAQGPVGVYSGNTIYF. DNA of the CDR3: TGCGCCAGCAGCGCACAGGGTCCAGTGGGGGTATACTCTGGAAACACCATATATTTT.

This clone was observed a few times. The chain uses TRBV10-3 and TRBJ1-6, with unresolved D. Between the trimmed V and J ends, which lost 11 bases and 0 bases, there was a span of 11 bases. The CDR3 contains 14 residues. The germline V gene has CDR1 ENHRY and CDR2 SYGVKD. CDR3 amino acids: CAGSESSYNSPLHF. DNA for the CDR3: TGTGCCGGGTCTGAGAGCTCCTATAATTCACCCCTCCACTTT.

The rearrangement links TRBV10-2 to TRBJ2-7; TRBD1 matches 12 bases. V gave up 3 bases and J gave up 5 bases; unmatched junction bases: 5. The germline CDR1 and CDR2 sequences are WSHSY and SAAADI. This CDR3 region has 15 residues. CDR3 region: CASSEGTGGVDEQYF. CDR3 DNA sequence: TGCGCCAGCAGTGAAGGGACAGGGGGCGTCGACGAGCAGTACTTC.

This clone is a singleton in its sample. V and J are TRBV6-1 and TRBJ1-3; D gene uncertain. Germline V gives CDR1 MNHNS, CDR2 SASEGT. CDR3 length: 16 residues. The ends were cut back, 2 bases at V and 0 bases at J, with 11 bases in the middle. Here the CDR3 DNA reads TGTGCCAGCAGTGAATTTTGGTCCGTCTCTGGAAACACCATATATTTT. This encodes CASSEFWSVSGNTIYF.

The genes are TRBV4-2 and TRBJ2-3, with 7 bases aligning to TRBD1. After removal of 2 bases from V and 1 base from J, the junction contained 6 bases not matched to a gene. This CDR3 contains 16 residues. CDR1 LGHNA and CDR2 YNFKEQ come from the germline V gene. CDR3 in amino acids: CASSQRRTGGTDTQYF. CDR3 DNA sequence: TGTGCCAGCAGCCAACGGAGGACAGGTGGCACAGATACGCAGTATTTT.

CDR3 residues: CASSRRDRTSAFF. The CDR3 DNA is TGTGCCAGTAGTAGGAGGGATCGGACGTCAGCTTTCTTT. The chain uses TRBV19 and TRBJ1-1, with D unclear. This CDR3 has 13 residues. Trimming removed 4 bases at V and 10 bases at J, with 16 bases between. CDR1 and CDR2 (germline): LNHDA, SQIVND (reference sequence).

CDR3: CATSSVGGNEQFF. The CDR3 DNA reads TGTGCCACCAGCAGTGTGGGGGGTAATGAGCAGTTCTTC. V usage is TRBV15 and J usage is TRBJ2-1; a possible D gene is TRBD2 (6 bases). The germline V gene has CDR1 LNHNV and CDR2 YYDKDF (reference sequence). V was shortened by 3 bases and J by 7 bases, with 10 bases between the two germline ends. The CDR3 consists of 13 residues.

The CDR3 sequence is CASSLSFLGETQYF. The CDR3 DNA reads TGTGCCAGCAGTTTATCATTCCTCGGTGAGACCCAGTACTTC. The chain links TRBV27 to TRBJ2-5; no definite D call. Trimming removed 0 bases at V and 5 bases at J, with 10 bases between. This CDR3 spans 14 amino acids. Germline values: CDR1 MNHEY, CDR2 SMNVEV (reference sequence).

The chain uses TRBV29-1 and TRBJ1-1; D is unresolved. Germline assignment: CDR1 SQVTM and CDR2 ANQGSEA. V was shortened by 4 bases and J by 1 base, with 19 bases between the two germline ends. This CDR3 contains 16 residues. Written as DNA, the CDR3 is TGCAGCGTTGCCCCGCAGGTATTACCCAAGAACACTGAAGCTTTCTTT. Amino acid sequence: CSVAPQVLPKNTEAFF.

The CDR3 DNA follows: TGTGCCAGCAGTTCCGGCGCCCAGCGGGCCGGGGAGCTGTTTTTT. This sequence encodes CASSSGAQRAGELFF. V and J are TRBV28 and TRBJ2-2; D possibly corresponds to TRBD2 (6 bases). Deletions cut 4 bases from V and 6 bases from J, with 15 bases between. CDR1 is MDHEN and CDR2 is SYDVKM in the germline V gene. The CDR3 covers 15 residues.

The chain is built from TRBV30 and TRBJ1-5; 9 positions agree with TRBD1. V dropped 3 bases and J dropped 6; count of bases not matched to a gene: 9. The CDR3 length is 15 residues. CDR1 is GTSNPN and CDR2 is SVGIG in the germline V gene (reference sequence). Here the CDR3 DNA reads TGTGCCTGGAGCTCTATGACAGGGGGTGGTCAGCCCCAGCATTTT. Its translation is CAWSSMTGGGQPQHF.

This clone showed up just once. The rearrangement joins TRBV9 to TRBJ2-5, with 7 bases that match TRBD2. After removal of 2 bases from V and 3 bases from J, the junction contained 4 bases not matched to a gene. This CDR3 comprises 14 residues. The germline CDR1 and CDR2 sequences are SGDLS and YYNGEE. The CDR3 here is CASSVALAEETQYF. CDR3 sequence (DNA): TGTGCCAGCAGCGTTGCCCTAGCGGAAGAGACCCAGTACTTC.

The chain has TRBV5-1 and TRBJ2-1; 9 bases are shared with TRBD2. V shed 6 bases and J 3 bases; nucleotides not matched to a gene: 7. The germline V gene has CDR1 SGHRS and CDR2 YFSETQ. The CDR3 length is 15 residues. This CDR3 is CASTPGGGVYNEQFF. Written as DNA, the CDR3 is TGCGCCAGCACCCCTGGCGGGGGGGTCTACAATGAGCAGTTCTTC.

J is TRBJ2-2 and V is TRBV13, with 7 bases matching TRBD2. This CDR3 spans 18 amino acids. V gave up 4 bases and J gave up 2 bases; unmatched junction bases: 13. Germline loops: CDR1 PRHDT, CDR2 FYEKMQ (reference sequence). The CDR3 region is CASSYRTPSGVNTGELFF. DNA for the CDR3: TGTGCCAGCAGCTATCGCACCCCCAGCGGGGTTAACACCGGGGAGCTGTTTTTT.

V usage is TRBV7-9 and J usage is TRBJ1-3, with 9 positions matching TRBD1. The CDR3 runs 15 residues. Germline assignment: CDR1 SEHNR and CDR2 FQNEAQ (reference sequence). Trimming cost V 5 bases and J 8 bases; bases outside gene matches: 10. CDR3 residues: CASSTSDRGEYTIYF. For the CDR3, the DNA is TGTGCCAGCAGCACCTCGGACAGGGGAGAGTACACCATATATTTT.